Shown below are 17 T cell receptor beta chains from a single sample sequenced in a study of T-cell reconstitution after alpha-beta-depleted transplantation in children. Using unique molecular identifiers, the investigators prepared the TCRbeta library. Via MiXCR, TCRdb re-called the PCR reads, giving one row per CDR3 protein. The data show 350,000 to 400,000 distinct CDR3 sequences, about an eighth seen once. This specimen was PBMCs, taken from the stem cell graft. The receptors here all came from a human donor who donated a stem cell graft to a child with Fanconi anemia.

J is TRBJ2-3 and V is TRBV29-1; D gene uncertain. V was trimmed by 3 bases and J by 2 bases, leaving 3 bases between them. The CDR3 consists of 11 residues. CDR1 and CDR2 from the germline V gene are SQVTM and ANQGSEA. CDR3 coding DNA: TGCAGCGTTGATTTCACAGATACGCAGTATTTT. Translation: CSVDFTDTQYF.

J is TRBJ2-1 and V is TRBV7-8; TRBD1 is a possible D gene (5 bases). The germline V and J ends were trimmed by 6 bases and 8 bases, with 17 bases remaining between them. Germline assignment: CDR1 SGHVS and CDR2 FQNEAQ. This CDR3 region has 14 residues. In DNA form, the CDR3 reads TGTGCCAGCAGTTCAGGTCAGGGATCCGATGAGCAGTTCTTC. Translated: CASSSGQGSDEQFF.

This clonotype was observed once. V gene TRBV7-2 combines with J gene TRBJ1-4; 9 bases align to TRBD1. V dropped 5 bases and J dropped 8; count of bases not matched to a gene: 3. CDR3 length: 13 amino acids. The germline CDR1 and CDR2 sequences are SGHTA and FQGNSA. CDR3 in amino acids: CASSLGQGEKLFF. CDR3 nucleotides: TGTGCCAGCAGCCTCGGACAGGGGGAAAAACTGTTTTTT.

The gene calls are TRBV15 and TRBJ2-1; 10 bases are shared with TRBD2. J was trimmed by 5 bases and V by 2 bases; bases with no gene match: 6. CDR1 and CDR2 from the germline V gene are LNHNV and YYDKDF (reference sequence). The length of the CDR3 is 16 residues. The CDR3 sequence is CATSRPSGGANNEQFF. For the CDR3, the DNA is TGTGCCACCAGCAGACCGAGCGGGGGGGCCAACAATGAGCAGTTCTTC.

This clonotype was seen just once. The V gene is TRBV4-2, the J gene TRBJ1-2, with TRBD1 identical over 9 bases. CDR3 size: 15 residues. Germline trimming cut 5 bases from V and 3 bases from J; bases unmatched to any gene: 7. CDR1 and CDR2 (germline): LGHNA, YNFKEQ. The CDR3 bases are TGTGCCAGCAGCTCGGGACAGGGAGCGGACTATGGCTACACCTTC. The encoded protein is CASSSGQGADYGYTF.

The sample holds a few counts of this clonotype. This chain uses TRBV15 with TRBJ1-2, with D perhaps TRBD1 (5 bases). CDR3 length: 13 residues. Trimming cost V 1 base and J 9 bases, with 12 bases left between them. Germline V gene data show CDR1 as LNHNV and CDR2 as YYDKDF (reference sequence). The CDR3 sequence: CATSRVGKGSYTF. CDR3 in DNA: TGTGCCACCAGCAGAGTTGGGAAGGGGAGCTACACCTTC.

This clonotype was seen a handful of times. The chain recombines TRBV4-2 with TRBJ1-3; D remains unclear. The CDR3 consists of 17 residues. V lost 3 bases and J lost 0, with 15 bases in between. CDR1 LGHNA and CDR2 YNFKEQ come from the germline V gene. The DNA for the CDR3 is TGTGCCAGCAGCCATCAAAGTGTGGCGAGCTCTGGAAACACCATATATTTT. Its protein is CASSHQSVASSGNTIYF.

This clonotype was observed at least ten times. The chain combines TRBV20-1 with TRBJ2-3; TRBD1 might be the D (5 bases). The CDR3 extends over 12 amino acids. V was trimmed by 2 bases and J by 6 bases, leaving 9 bases between them. The germline V gene encodes CDR1 DFQATT and CDR2 SNEGSKA (reference sequence). CDR3 sequence (DNA): TGCAGTGCTAGAATCAGGGCCGATACGCAGTATTTT. It encodes CSARIRADTQYF.

The chain has TRBV7-3 and TRBJ2-5; 9 nucleotides line up with TRBD1. Germline CDR1 is SGHTA and CDR2 is FQGTGA. Unmatched junction bases numbered 11, after V lost 4 bases and J lost 5 bases. This CDR3 is built from 16 residues. Here the CDR3 reads CASSSTGGRGTETQYF. The CDR3 nucleotides are TGTGCCAGCAGCTCCACAGGGGGCCGGGGGACGGAGACCCAGTACTTC.

The chain uses TRBV11-2 and TRBJ2-1, with 9 bases matching TRBD1. Germline V lookup: CDR1 SGHAT, CDR2 FQNNGV. The CDR3 runs to 14 residues. The V and J ends lost 4 bases and 7 bases, in that order; junction bases with no gene match: 5. The CDR3 spells CASSYDRGYNEQFF. The CDR3 DNA reads as TGTGCCAGCAGCTACGACAGGGGGTATAATGAGCAGTTCTTC.

This clonotype was counted only a few times. The J gene is TRBJ2-1, the V gene TRBV15, with TRBD2 matching 13 bases. Losses at the gene ends were 5 bases for V and 8 bases for J; bases not matched to a gene: 9. The CDR3 length is 16 residues. Germline V gene lookup returns CDR1 LNHNV and CDR2 YYDKDF (reference sequence). The CDR3 nucleotides read TGTGCCACCAGCGCCCCGACTAGCGGGGGGCCCGATGAGCAGTTCTTC. This codes for CATSAPTSGGPDEQFF. The full variable domain, with the rest looked up from reference TRBV15 and TRBJ2-1, is DAMVIQNPRYQVTQFGKPVTLSCSQTLNHNVMYWYQQKSSQAPKLLFHYYDKDFNNEADTPDNFQSRRPNTSFCFLDIRSPGLGDTAMYLCATSAPTSGGPDEQFFGPGTRLTVL.

There are many counts of this clonotype. One junction end disagrees with the germline gene, perhaps due to a read error. The genes are TRBV29-1 and TRBJ2-3, with D unclear. From germline, CDR1 is SQVTM and CDR2 ANQGSEA. The length of the CDR3 is 11 residues. The CDR3 bases are TGCAGCGTTGAAGTAGCCCTCCGCGTCTTCTTT. Amino acids: CSVEVALRVFF.

The chain recombines TRBV29-1 with TRBJ2-7; possibly TRBD1 or TRBD2 for D (5 bases each). V was pared by 3 bases and J by 2 bases, with 14 bases between. CDR3 size: 14 residues. Germline V CDR1 and CDR2: SQVTM, ANQGSEA. The CDR3 region is CSVELSGLPYEQYF. The CDR3 DNA reads TGCAGCGTTGAGCTGTCGGGGCTCCCCTACGAGCAGTACTTC.

About this clonotype itself: One base away lies a much larger clone, so this may be a sequencing read error. The CDR3 sequence is CSSSANRPHTGELFF. The CDR3 DNA sequence: TGTTCCAGCAGCGCAAACCGGCCACACACCGGGGAGCTGTTTTTT. J is TRBJ2-2 and V is TRBV7-8; D gene ambiguous. Germline CDR1 and CDR2: SGHVS and FQNEAQ. The CDR3 is 15 residues long.

In its sample, this clonotype was seen many times. The chain uses TRBV6-5 and TRBJ2-1; D may be TRBD1 (5 bases). V lost 10 bases to trimming and J lost 6 bases, with 16 bases between them. The germline CDR1 and CDR2 sequences are MNHEY and SVGAGI. The CDR3 covers 13 residues. The CDR3 is CATRRGPSNEQFF. The DNA for the CDR3 is TGTGCCACTCGAAGGGGCCCCTCCAATGAGCAGTTCTTC.

This clonotype appeared a few times. CDR3 residues: CASSLGRDPIGTGELFF. CDR3 DNA: TGTGCCAGCAGCTTAGGGCGGGACCCCATCGGGACCGGGGAGCTGTTTTTT. The genes are TRBV7-9 and TRBJ2-2; D possibly corresponds to TRBD2 (6 bases). Per the germline V gene, CDR1 is SEHNR and CDR2 is FQNEAQ (reference sequence). V lost 1 base, J lost 5 bases, and 17 bases lay in between. This CDR3 region has 17 residues.

In this sample, this clonotype turned up a few times. This chain links TRBV9 with TRBJ2-1, with no clear D. V was shortened by 0 bases and J by 10 bases, with 17 bases between the two germline ends. The CDR3 spans 15 residues. Germline V gives CDR1 SGDLS, CDR2 YYNGEE. The chain's CDR3 is CASSVGSRSIWEQFF. CDR3 coding DNA: TGTGCCAGCAGCGTAGGGTCGAGGTCGATATGGGAGCAGTTCTTC.